Given below is one T cell receptor (beta chain) in context. The antigen remains undetermined. The data were taken from a study of cytomegalovirus exposure and HLA in healthy donors. Study findings and constraints: The Asian-associated ancestry cluster reportedly had fewer N-insertions than the approximately 670-donor mean in a later analysis.

The V and J ends lost 0 bases and 4 bases respectively, with 20 bases between them. Germline lookup yields CDR1 SGDLS and CDR2 YYNGEE. This CDR3 contains 18 residues. The PCR had 60 Vbeta and 13 Jbeta primers. Some clones are missing from TCRdb's copy, which holds only in-frame ones; the method was immunoSEQ multiplex PCR. The sample gives just over 150,000 clones, about 75% of which show up once; approximately 2% is in the top ten. The TCR originated in a female donor in good health and CMV-seronegative. Source material: PBMCs. V usage is TRBV9 and J usage is TRBJ1-3; D might be TRBD1 (6 bases). CDR3 amino acids: CASSVGLIGQGSGNTIYF. The CDR3 DNA reads as TGTGCCAGCAGCGTAGGTCTTATCGGGCAGGGGAGCGGAAACACCATATATTTT.